This TCR beta chain was found in a study of CD8+CD57+ T cells in acquired aplastic anemia. This clonotype was found a few times. Its antigen is currently unknown. CDR3 and TCR beta VDJ profiling relied on genomic DNA as the template. TCRdb recomputed calls from the reads with MiXCR, one row per CDR3 protein. The table includes a few hundred thousand distinct CDR3 sequences, about half detected once. All sequencing subjects had displayed CD8+CD57+ cell expansion on flow cytometry. The study, taken as a whole, reports: Patients and controls shared 25 to 30 CD8+ CDR3 sequences.

Germline V gene data show CDR1 as SGHTA and CDR2 as FQGNSA. V gave up 7 bases and J gave up 7 bases; unmatched junction bases: 7. The CDR3 sequence is 14 residues long. The chain has TRBV7-2 and TRBJ1-6, with 7 nucleotides matching TRBD1. The sequence was collected from a human donor with aplastic anemia. The sequenced sample was sorted CD4+, CD8+, or CD8+CD57+ T cells (not recorded which) from PBMCs. CDR3 in amino acids: CASTRQGKNSPLHF. The CDR3, as DNA: TGTGCCAGCACCCGACAGGGAAAAAATTCACCCCTCCACTTT.